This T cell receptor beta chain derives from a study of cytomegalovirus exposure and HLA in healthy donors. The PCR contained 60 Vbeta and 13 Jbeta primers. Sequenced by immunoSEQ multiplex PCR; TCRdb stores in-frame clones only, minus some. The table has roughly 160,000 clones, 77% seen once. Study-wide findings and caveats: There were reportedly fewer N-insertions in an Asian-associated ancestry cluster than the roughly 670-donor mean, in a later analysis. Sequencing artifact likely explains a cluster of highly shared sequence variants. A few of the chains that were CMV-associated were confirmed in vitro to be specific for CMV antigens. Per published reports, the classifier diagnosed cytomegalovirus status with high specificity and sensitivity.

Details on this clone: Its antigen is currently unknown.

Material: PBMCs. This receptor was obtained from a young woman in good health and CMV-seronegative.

This CDR3 is CASSADSYEQYF. The CDR3 DNA sequence: TGTGCCAGCAGCGCCGACAGCTACGAGCAGTACTTC. The genes are TRBV5-4 and TRBJ2-7, with a tentative D call TRBD1 (5 bases). This CDR3 is built from 12 residues. V was clipped by 4 bases and J by 3 bases, with 8 bases between them. Germline V CDR1 and CDR2: SGHNT, YYREEE (reference sequence).